This TCR beta chain stems from a study of human T cells and chemical hapten exposure. Study-wide findings and caveats: Sensitization with DPC brought no change to TCRs above 1 in 1000 in frequency.

TCRdb itself ran the RACE reads through MiXCR, one entry per CDR3 protein. The sample has 300,000 to 450,000 distinct CDR3 sequences, 4% to 6% seen once. In the case of this clonotype: Antigen specificity is unknown.

This CDR3 is 16 amino acids long. Trimming cost V 6 bases and J 2 bases, with 17 bases left between them. The time point denotes: pre-sensitization, week 0. Treatment noted: therapeutic diphenylcyclopropenone sensitization with weekly scalp DPC. Whole blood that had not been fractionated was the source of extracted total RNA. The source material was whole blood, sampled in connection with sensitization to the hapten diphenylcyclopropenone (DPC). This sequence was found in a woman aged 45-59 years with alopecia areata. Some clones in this sample may be carry-over from other donors' samples. The chain couples TRBV12-3 or TRBV12-4 to TRBJ1-5; D is perhaps TRBD1 (5 bases). Here the CDR3 reads CASSLSPGQGNQPQHF. In DNA, the CDR3 is TGTGCCAGCAGCCTAAGCCCGGGGCAGGGCAATCAGCCCCAGCATTTT.